The T cell receptor beta chain described here comes from a study of T-cell reconstitution after alpha-beta-depleted transplantation in children. Library preparation (for TCRbeta) was performed with unique molecular identifiers. TCRdb fed the PCR reads into MiXCR, producing one record per CDR3 protein. This table has approximately 500,000 distinct CDR3 sequences, about 11% appearing once. This clonotype came up many times. Its cognate antigen is unknown. The germline gives CDR1 DFQATT, CDR2 SNEGSKA (reference sequence). There are 14 residues in the CDR3. V shed 3 bases, J shed 3 bases, and the junction held 6 bases outside the gene matches. General study results and limits: Two months or so post-transplant, alpha-beta T cells reportedly derived from several hundred expanded graft clones.

This TCR came from a child aged 2-15 years with inherited bone marrow failure, due to receive a stem cell transplant. The chain has TRBV20-1 and TRBJ2-7; 9 bases are a match to TRBD1. This specimen was PBMCs, taken before TCRalphabeta/CD19-depleted stem cell transplant. CDR3 bases: TGCAGTGCTAGGGCGGGACAGGGCTTCTACGAGCAGTACTTC. Its protein product is CSARAGQGFYEQYF.